This T cell receptor (beta chain) emerged from a study of cytomegalovirus exposure and HLA in healthy donors. Primers: 60 Vbeta forward and 13 Jbeta reverse. Profiling relied on immunoSEQ multiplex PCR, and the TCRdb table lists in-frame clones only, not all of them. Its table lists about 160,000 clones. Losses at the gene ends were 5 bases for V and 9 bases for J; bases not matched to a gene: 12. CDR3 length: 17 residues. Germline CDR1 SEHNR, CDR2 FQNEAQ (reference sequence). The source is a woman in her sixties in good health and CMV-seronegative. J is TRBJ2-1 and V is TRBV7-9; 14 positions match TRBD2. Sequenced: PBMCs. The CDR3 DNA sequence: TGTGCCAGCAGCCCGTACCCCGGGACTAGCGGGAGCTTTGAGCAGTTCTTC. Translating gives CASSPYPGTSGSFEQFF. The entire variable domain, with the rest obtained from reference TRBV7-9 and TRBJ2-1, is as follows: DTGVSQNPRHKITKRGQNVTFRCDPISEHNRLYWYRQTLGQGPEFLTYFQNEAQLEKSRLLSDRFSAERPKGSFSTLEIQRTEQGDSAMYLCASSPYPGTSGSFEQFFGPGTRLTVL.